The clone carrying this TCR beta chain showed up just a few times. The V end lost 6 bases, the J end lost 2 bases, and 16 bases lay between the germline ends. Germline V gene sequence: CDR1 SEHNR, CDR2 FQNEAQ (reference sequence). The CDR3 extends over 15 amino acids. The data stem from a study of response to subunit inactivated influenza vaccine. TCRdb re-called the RT-PCR reads through MiXCR, storing one row per CDR3 protein. The table records a few hundred thousand distinct CDR3 sequences, 14% of them present only once. The sequencing here drew on PBMCs from blood, taken approximately 12 days after vaccination. The chain carries TRBV7-9 and TRBJ2-5; D is uncertain. This clonotype originated in a man between 50 and 59 years old who received an inactivated influenza vaccine. The CDR3 bases are TGTGCCAGCAGTGTAAATAGGCCGAGGCAAGAGACCCAGTACTTC. It codes for CASSVNRPRQETQYF. Full variable domain (missing parts from reference TRBV7-9 and TRBJ2-5): DTGVSQNPRHKITKRGQNVTFRCDPISEHNRLYWYRQTLGQGPEFLTYFQNEAQLEKSRLLSDRFSAERPKGSFSTLEIQRTEQGDSAMYLCASSVNRPRQETQYFGPGTRLLVL.